These T cell receptor beta chains were read from a single sample in a study of T cells in Graves' hyperthyroidism and ophthalmopathy. MiXCR was run by TCRdb on the multiplex PCR reads, yielding one entry per CDR3 protein. The sample carries some 300,000 distinct CDR3 sequences, 16% recorded once. The sample comprised blood. These receptors all come from a man aged 25-45 years with Graves' hyperthyroidism. CDR3s include the opening cysteine and the closing phenylalanine or tryptophan. The D gene is left open where the match is weak. The size field is filled for only some rows; it gives once, few, many or a size class.

v_call: TRBV12-3/TRBV12-4; j_call: TRBJ2-3; clone_size: many; d_call: TRBD2; cdr3_aa: CASRTGLAEEVTDTQYF; cdr3_nt: TGTGCCAGCAGGACGGGACTAGCGGAAGAGGTGACAGATACGCAGTATTTT
v_call: TRBV5-1; j_call: TRBJ2-3; clone_size: few; d_call: TRBD1; cdr3_aa: CASRPRTGTLLITSTDTQYF; cdr3_nt: TGCGCCAGCAGACCGAGGACAGGGACACTCTTAATTACTAGCACAGATACGCAGTATTTT
v_call: TRBV20-1; j_call: TRBJ2-1; clone_size: NA; d_call: NA; cdr3_aa: CSARRRGNRYNEQFF; cdr3_nt: TGCAGTGCTAGAAGGCGGGGCAATCGCTACAATGAGCAGTTCTTC
v_call: TRBV18; j_call: TRBJ1-5; clone_size: NA; d_call: NA; cdr3_aa: CASSPSMVGSGNQPQHF; cdr3_nt: TGTGCCAGCTCACCCTCGATGGTTGGGAGTGGGAATCAGCCCCAGCATTTT
v_call: TRBV12-3/TRBV12-4; j_call: TRBJ2-1; clone_size: many; d_call: NA; cdr3_aa: CASLPDGSGSYNEQFF; cdr3_nt: TGTGCCAGTCTACCCGACGGTAGCGGCTCCTACAATGAGCAGTTCTTC
v_call: TRBV6-1; j_call: TRBJ2-1; clone_size: NA; d_call: NA; cdr3_aa: CASGPGVGEQFF; cdr3_nt: TGTGCCAGCGGCCCTGGGGTTGGTGAGCAGTTCTTC
v_call: TRBV6-1; j_call: TRBJ1-5; clone_size: many; d_call: NA; cdr3_aa: CASSDQPQHF; cdr3_nt: TGTGCCAGCAGTGACCAGCCCCAGCATTTT
v_call: TRBV30; j_call: TRBJ1-5; clone_size: many; d_call: NA; cdr3_aa: CAWSEANSNQPQHF; cdr3_nt: TGTGCCTGGAGTGAAGCTAATAGCAATCAGCCCCAGCATTTT
v_call: TRBV28; j_call: TRBJ1-2; clone_size: few; d_call: NA; cdr3_aa: CASKYQGPNADYGYTF; cdr3_nt: TGTGCCAGCAAGTACCAAGGGCCTAACGCCGACTATGGCTACACCTTC
v_call: TRBV18; j_call: TRBJ1-1; clone_size: many; d_call: NA; cdr3_aa: CASSPAVANTEAFF; cdr3_nt: TGTGCCAGCTCACCAGCGGTGGCAAACACTGAAGCTTTCTTT
v_call: TRBV28; j_call: TRBJ1-5; clone_size: many; d_call: NA; cdr3_aa: CASSLSGQPQHF; cdr3_nt: TGTGCCAGCAGCTTGTCCGGGCAGCCCCAGCATTTT
v_call: TRBV7-6; j_call: TRBJ2-5; clone_size: many; d_call: NA; cdr3_aa: CASGSSAQETQYF; cdr3_nt: TGTGCCAGCGGGTCTAGCGCTCAAGAGACCCAGTACTTC
v_call: TRBV18; j_call: TRBJ2-5; clone_size: NA; d_call: NA; cdr3_aa: CASSPSGGSGETQYF; cdr3_nt: TGTGCCAGCTCACCATCCGGGGGTAGCGGAGAGACCCAGTACTTC
v_call: TRBV7-2; j_call: TRBJ2-7; clone_size: few; d_call: NA; cdr3_aa: CASSWGRQGVNEQYF; cdr3_nt: TGTGCCAGCAGCTGGGGGAGGCAGGGGGTCAACGAGCAGTACTTC
v_call: TRBV29-1; j_call: TRBJ1-1; clone_size: many; d_call: NA; cdr3_aa: CSATGFQYTEAFF; cdr3_nt: TGCAGCGCCACGGGATTCCAGTACACTGAAGCTTTCTTT
v_call: TRBV3-1; j_call: TRBJ2-7; clone_size: many; d_call: NA; cdr3_aa: CASSQDRGPSYEQYF; cdr3_nt: TGTGCCAGCAGCCAAGACAGGGGCCCATCCTACGAGCAGTACTTC
v_call: TRBV2; j_call: TRBJ1-5; clone_size: many; d_call: NA; cdr3_aa: CATQADSNQPQHF; cdr3_nt: TGTGCCACCCAGGCGGATAGCAATCAGCCCCAGCATTTT
v_call: TRBV7-2; j_call: TRBJ2-1; clone_size: many; d_call: TRBD2; cdr3_aa: CASSYSGTSGYNEQFF; cdr3_nt: TGTGCCAGCAGCTACTCCGGGACTAGCGGCTACAATGAGCAGTTCTTC
v_call: TRBV7-9; j_call: TRBJ2-3; clone_size: few; d_call: NA; cdr3_aa: CASSRTAKRTDTQYF; cdr3_nt: TGTGCCAGCAGCCGGACAGCAAAGAGGACAGATACGCAGTATTTT
v_call: TRBV3-1; j_call: TRBJ2-1; clone_size: many; d_call: NA; cdr3_aa: CASLSYVNEQFF; cdr3_nt: TGTGCCAGTCTGTCCTACGTCAATGAGCAGTTCTTC
v_call: TRBV20-1; j_call: TRBJ2-7; clone_size: many; d_call: NA; cdr3_aa: CSATHRSIYEQYF; cdr3_nt: TGCAGTGCTACTCACAGGAGTATCTACGAGCAGTACTTC
v_call: TRBV30; j_call: TRBJ1-5; clone_size: NA; d_call: NA; cdr3_aa: CAWSPLVNQPQHF; cdr3_nt: TGTGCCTGGAGTCCCCTAGTTAATCAGCCCCAGCATTTT
v_call: TRBV6-1; j_call: TRBJ2-1; clone_size: many; d_call: NA; cdr3_aa: CASRSTGEQFF; cdr3_nt: TGTGCCAGCAGAAGCACGGGTGAGCAGTTCTTC
v_call: TRBV6-1; j_call: TRBJ2-3; clone_size: many; d_call: TRBD1; cdr3_aa: CASSPQGTGTDTQYF; cdr3_nt: TGTGCCAGCAGTCCACAGGGGACAGGGACAGATACGCAGTATTTT
v_call: TRBV3-1; j_call: TRBJ2-7; clone_size: many; d_call: NA; cdr3_aa: CASQGSISYEQYF; cdr3_nt: TGTGCCAGCCAAGGCAGTATCTCCTACGAGCAGTACTTC
v_call: TRBV30; j_call: TRBJ2-4; clone_size: few; d_call: NA; cdr3_aa: CAWSVWRGGGAKNIQYF; cdr3_nt: TGTGCCTGGAGTGTATGGAGGGGAGGGGGCGCCAAAAACATTCAGTACTTC
v_call: TRBV12-3/TRBV12-4; j_call: TRBJ2-1; clone_size: NA; d_call: TRBD2; cdr3_aa: CASSLGAGGPSNEQFF; cdr3_nt: TGTGCCAGCAGTTTAGGGGCGGGAGGGCCCTCCAATGAGCAGTTCTTC
v_call: TRBV6-1; j_call: TRBJ1-5; clone_size: NA; d_call: NA; cdr3_aa: CASSGSGYNQPQHF; cdr3_nt: TGTGCCAGCAGCGGGTCGGGTTACAATCAGCCCCAGCATTTT
v_call: TRBV29-1; j_call: TRBJ2-7; clone_size: NA; d_call: TRBD1; cdr3_aa: CSVSDRGPYEQYF; cdr3_nt: TGCAGCGTTTCGGACAGGGGCCCCTACGAGCAGTACTTC
v_call: TRBV12-3/TRBV12-4; j_call: TRBJ2-1; clone_size: many; d_call: TRBD2; cdr3_aa: CASSSLLAGSSYNEQFF; cdr3_nt: TGTGCCAGCAGTTCACTACTAGCGGGGAGCTCCTACAATGAGCAGTTCTTC
v_call: TRBV3-1; j_call: TRBJ2-7; clone_size: many; d_call: TRBD2; cdr3_aa: CASRPGGSSYEQYF; cdr3_nt: TGTGCCAGCCGGCCCGGCGGGAGTTCCTACGAGCAGTACTTC
v_call: TRBV19; j_call: TRBJ2-2; clone_size: once; d_call: NA; cdr3_aa: CASKVSGGTGELFF; cdr3_nt: TGTGCCAGTAAGGTCTCCGGGGGCACCGGGGAGCTGTTTTTT
v_call: TRBV7-9; j_call: TRBJ2-1; clone_size: many; d_call: TRBD2; cdr3_aa: CATRLAGDHKNEQFF; cdr3_nt: TGTGCCACCCGACTAGCGGGAGACCATAAAAATGAGCAGTTCTTC
v_call: TRBV13; j_call: TRBJ2-3; clone_size: NA; d_call: TRBD2; cdr3_aa: CASRSAGADTQYF; cdr3_nt: TGTGCCAGCAGATCGGCGGGGGCAGATACGCAGTATTTT
v_call: TRBV20-1; j_call: TRBJ1-6; clone_size: few; d_call: NA; cdr3_aa: CSARGRQDSPLHF; cdr3_nt: TGCAGTGCTAGAGGCAGGCAAGACTCACCCCTCCACTTT
v_call: TRBV6-1; j_call: TRBJ2-7; clone_size: many; d_call: NA; cdr3_aa: CASSSFGVGSYEQYF; cdr3_nt: TGTGCCAGCAGTTCCTTCGGCGTAGGATCCTACGAGCAGTACTTC
v_call: TRBV18; j_call: TRBJ2-5; clone_size: NA; d_call: TRBD2; cdr3_aa: CASSRREGPETQYF; cdr3_nt: TGTGCCAGCTCACGGCGGGAGGGCCCAGAGACCCAGTACTTC
v_call: TRBV28; j_call: TRBJ1-2; clone_size: NA; d_call: NA; cdr3_aa: CASSPMFGAANHGYTF; cdr3_nt: TGTGCCAGCAGTCCCATGTTCGGGGCAGCTAACCATGGCTACACCTTC
v_call: TRBV5-1; j_call: TRBJ1-1; clone_size: NA; d_call: NA; cdr3_aa: CASSLAGMSEAFF; cdr3_nt: TGCGCCAGCAGCTTGGCCGGGATGTCGGAAGCTTTCTTT
v_call: TRBV14; j_call: TRBJ1-5; clone_size: few; d_call: NA; cdr3_aa: CASSRDANQPQHF; cdr3_nt: TGTGCCAGCAGCCGGGATGCAAATCAGCCCCAGCATTTT
v_call: TRBV10-2; j_call: TRBJ1-5; clone_size: many; d_call: NA; cdr3_aa: CASRPRDTYSGNQPQHF; cdr3_nt: TGCGCCAGCAGACCCCGGGACACCTACTCAGGCAATCAGCCCCAGCATTTT